The 10 T cell receptor beta chains given below trace back to one sample, sequenced in a study of shared clonotypes between healthy human individuals. The data were produced by immunoSEQ multiplex PCR, yet TCRdb's version contains in-frame clones alone and is incomplete. The table shows 2.3 million or so clones, with more than 80% occurring only once. Sequencing was carried out using naive CD4+ T cells from PBMCs. Subset here: CD45RA+ positively selected. These receptors were taken from a man between 18 and 29 years old in good health. Some clones in this sample may be carry-over from other donors' samples.

The V and J genes are TRBV10-3 and TRBJ2-7; TRBD2 agrees at 9 bases. Germline V lookup: CDR1 ENHRY, CDR2 SYGVKD. Trimming at V came to 6 bases and at J to 2 bases, leaving 5 bases not matched to a gene. The CDR3 runs 14 residues. In DNA form, the CDR3 reads TGTGCCATCAGGCCTAGCGGGAATACCTACGAGCAGTACTTC. This codes for CAIRPSGNTYEQYF.

This clone was recorded only once. V and J are TRBV18 and TRBJ2-7, with D possibly being TRBD1 (6 bases). V lost 3 bases, J lost 0 bases, and 15 bases lay in between. The CDR3 runs to 16 residues. Germline CDR1 is KGHSH and CDR2 is LQKENI. Written as DNA, the CDR3 is TGTGCCAGCTCACCTGGGACACACCGCGTCTCCTACGAGCAGTACTTC. This gives the protein CASSPGTHRVSYEQYF.

CDR3 sequence (DNA): TGCGCCAGCAGCTCGGCGGCAGGGAGTTGGGTGCAGTTCTTC. Encoded protein: CASSSAAGSWVQFF. The rearrangement joins TRBV5-1 to TRBJ2-1; D may match TRBD1 or TRBD2 (5 bases each). The CDR3 extends over 14 amino acids. Between the trimmed V and J ends, which lost 3 bases and 12 bases, there was a span of 19 bases. Germline lookup yields CDR1 SGHRS and CDR2 YFSETQ.

The V call is TRBV11-2, the J call TRBJ2-7; 11 bases line up with TRBD2. CDR1 and CDR2 (germline): SGHAT, FQNNGV. Trimming at V came to 5 bases and at J to 0 bases, leaving 3 bases not matched to a gene. The CDR3 is 15 amino acids. The CDR3 sequence is CASSQGLAGSYEQYF. In DNA form, the CDR3 reads TGTGCCAGCAGCCAAGGACTAGCGGGCTCCTACGAGCAGTACTTC. Full variable domain (outside the CDR3, taken from reference TRBV11-2 and TRBJ2-7): EAGVAQSPRYKIIEKRQSVAFWCNPISGHATLYWYQQILGQGPKLLIQFQNNGVVDDSQLPKDRFSAERLKGVDSTLKIQPAKLEDSAVYLCASSQGLAGSYEQYFGPGTRLTVT.

The rearrangement uses TRBV7-2 and TRBJ2-1, with TRBD2 matching over 11 bases. The CDR3 consists of 14 residues. The V gene end was trimmed by 5 bases and the J gene end by 9 bases; junction bases not matched to a gene: 6. Germline V gives CDR1 SGHTA, CDR2 FQGNSA. DNA of the CDR3: TGTGCCAGCAGCCATGGGACTAGCGGAATTGAGCAGTTCTTC. Residues: CASSHGTSGIEQFF.

This chain uses TRBV6-1 with TRBJ1-2; D gene unclear. Looked up from germline, CDR1 is MNHNS and CDR2 is SASEGT. The V end was cut by 2 bases, the J end by 8 bases, with 6 bases between. The CDR3 is 11 amino acids. CDR3 sequence (DNA): TGTGCCAGCAGTGAACCTCCGGGCTACACCTTC. Protein product: CASSEPPGYTF.

A single count supports this clone. The chain uses TRBV7-2 and TRBJ2-2; 11 bases are a match to TRBD2. This CDR3 region has 18 residues. Germline lookup yields CDR1 SGHTA and CDR2 FQGNSA. Trimming took 0 bases from V and 8 from J; bases not matched to a gene: 11. The chain's CDR3 is CASSLAPGLAVPGGELFF. The CDR3 DNA sequence: TGTGCCAGCAGCTTAGCCCCGGGACTAGCGGTCCCAGGAGGGGAGCTGTTTTTT.

J is TRBJ2-5 and V is TRBV7-6; 10 positions match TRBD2. V gave up 5 bases and J gave up 3 bases; unmatched junction bases: 9. The CDR3 has 16 residues. Germline V gene lookup returns CDR1 SGHVS and CDR2 FNYEAQ. The CDR3 bases are TGTGCCAGCAGCCGTTACAGTCTAGCGGGAGAAGAGACCCAGTACTTC. This sequence encodes CASSRYSLAGEETQYF.

This sequence joins TRBV6-7 and TRBJ2-7; 9 nucleotides match TRBD1. TRBV6-7 is an ORF, and what it does is uncertain. V dropped 0 bases and J dropped 2; count of bases not matched to a gene: 2. This CDR3 region has 15 residues. CDR3 in amino acids: CASSYSRDRAYEQYF. CDR3 bases: TGTGCCAGCAGTTACTCCAGGGACAGGGCCTACGAGCAGTACTTC.

The chain employs TRBV28 and TRBJ2-7; D call uncertain. This CDR3 region has 12 residues. Per germline, CDR1 MDHEN and CDR2 SYDVKM. With 6 bases removed from V and 1 base from J, the gap between germline ends came to 7 bases. The CDR3 loop reads CASSIQSYEQYF. In nucleotides, the CDR3 is TGTGCCAGCAGCATCCAATCCTACGAGCAGTACTTC.